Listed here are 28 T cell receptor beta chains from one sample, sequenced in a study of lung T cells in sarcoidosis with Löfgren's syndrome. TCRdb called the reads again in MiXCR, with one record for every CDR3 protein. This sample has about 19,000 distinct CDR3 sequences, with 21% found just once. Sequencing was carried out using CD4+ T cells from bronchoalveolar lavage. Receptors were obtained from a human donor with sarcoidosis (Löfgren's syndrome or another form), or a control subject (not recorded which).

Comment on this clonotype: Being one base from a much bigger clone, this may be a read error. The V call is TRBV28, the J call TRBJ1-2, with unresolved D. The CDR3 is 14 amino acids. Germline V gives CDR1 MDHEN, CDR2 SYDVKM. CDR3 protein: CASSYTSPNYGNTF. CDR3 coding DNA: TGTGCCAGCAGTTACACCTCCCCTAACTATGGCAACACCTTC.

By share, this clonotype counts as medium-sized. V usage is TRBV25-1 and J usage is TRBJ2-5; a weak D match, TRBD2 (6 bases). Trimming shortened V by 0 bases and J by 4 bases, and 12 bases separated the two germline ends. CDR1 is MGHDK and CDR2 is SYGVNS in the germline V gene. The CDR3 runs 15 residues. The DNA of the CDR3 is TGTGCCAGCAGTGAATACATGGGAGGAGGAGAGACCCAGTACTTC. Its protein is CASSEYMGGGETQYF. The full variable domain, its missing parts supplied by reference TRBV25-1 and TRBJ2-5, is EADIYQTPRYLVIGTGKKITLECSQTMGHDKMYWYQQDPGMELHLIHYSYGVNSTEKGDLSSESTVSRIRTEHFPLTLESARPSHTSQYLCASSEYMGGGETQYFGPGTRLLVL.

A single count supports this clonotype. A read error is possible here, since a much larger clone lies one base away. The CDR3 here is CASIQDAGEEADTQYF. CDR3 nucleotides: TGCGCCAGCATCCAAGATGCGGGAGAGGAGGCAGATACGCAGTATTTT. The J gene is TRBJ2-3, the V gene TRBV4-1; 7 nucleotides line up with TRBD2. Germline V gene sequence: CDR1 MGHRA, CDR2 YSYEKL. The CDR3 is made up of 16 amino acids.

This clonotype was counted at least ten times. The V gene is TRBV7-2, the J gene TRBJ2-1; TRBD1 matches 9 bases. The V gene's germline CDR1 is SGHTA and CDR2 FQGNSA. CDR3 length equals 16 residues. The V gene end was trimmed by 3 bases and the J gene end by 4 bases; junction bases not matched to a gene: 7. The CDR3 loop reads CASSFTGTGMYNEQFF. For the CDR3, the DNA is TGTGCCAGCAGCTTTACCGGGACAGGGATGTACAATGAGCAGTTCTTC.

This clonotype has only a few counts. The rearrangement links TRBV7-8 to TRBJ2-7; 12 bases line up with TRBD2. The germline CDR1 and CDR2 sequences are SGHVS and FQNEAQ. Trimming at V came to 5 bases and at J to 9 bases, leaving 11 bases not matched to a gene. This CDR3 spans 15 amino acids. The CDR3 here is CASSQMTSGRSGQYF. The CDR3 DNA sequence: TGTGCCAGCAGCCAGATGACTAGCGGGAGAAGTGGGCAGTACTTC. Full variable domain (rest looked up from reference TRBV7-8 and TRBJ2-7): GAGVSQSPRYKVAKRGQDVALRCDPISGHVSLFWYQQALGQGPEFLTYFQNEAQLDKSGLPSDRFFAERPEGSVSTLKIQRTQQEDSAVYLCASSQMTSGRSGQYFGPGTRLTVT.

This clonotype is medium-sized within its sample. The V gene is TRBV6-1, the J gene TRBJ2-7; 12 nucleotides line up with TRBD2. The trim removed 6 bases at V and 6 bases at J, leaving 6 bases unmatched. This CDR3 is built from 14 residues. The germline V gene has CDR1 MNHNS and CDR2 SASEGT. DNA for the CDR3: TGTGCCAGCAGACCTCTAGCGGGAGGGCCCGAGCAGTACTTC. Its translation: CASRPLAGGPEQYF.

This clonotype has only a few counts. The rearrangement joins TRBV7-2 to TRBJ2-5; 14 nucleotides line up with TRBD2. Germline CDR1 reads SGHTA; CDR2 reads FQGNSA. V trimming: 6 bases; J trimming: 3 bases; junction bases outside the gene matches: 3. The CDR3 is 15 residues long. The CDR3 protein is CASRLGLAGEETQYF. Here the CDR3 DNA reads TGTGCCAGCAGATTGGGACTAGCGGGGGAAGAGACCCAGTACTTC.

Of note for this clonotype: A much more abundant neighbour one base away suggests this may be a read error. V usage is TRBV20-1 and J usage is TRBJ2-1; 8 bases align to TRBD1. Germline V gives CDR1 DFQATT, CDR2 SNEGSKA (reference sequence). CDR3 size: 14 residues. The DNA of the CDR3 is TGCAGTGCCAGACAGGGGTCCTCCTACAATGAGCAGCTCTTC. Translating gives CSARQGSSYNEQLF.

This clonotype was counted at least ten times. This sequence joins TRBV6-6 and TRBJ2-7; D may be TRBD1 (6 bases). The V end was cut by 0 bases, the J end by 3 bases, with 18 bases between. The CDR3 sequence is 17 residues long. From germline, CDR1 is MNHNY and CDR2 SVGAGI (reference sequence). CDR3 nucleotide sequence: TGTGCCAGCAGTTACTCGATTGGCACAGGGAATTTCTACGAGCAGTACTTC. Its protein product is CASSYSIGTGNFYEQYF.

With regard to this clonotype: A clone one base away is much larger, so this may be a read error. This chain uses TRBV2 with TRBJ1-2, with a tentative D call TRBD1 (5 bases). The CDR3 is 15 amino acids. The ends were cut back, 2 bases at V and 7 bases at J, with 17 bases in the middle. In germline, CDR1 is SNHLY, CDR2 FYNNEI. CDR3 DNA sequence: TGTGCCAGCAGTGAATTTTCAGACGGGGGTGGTGGCTACACCTTC. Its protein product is CASSEFSDGGGGYTF.

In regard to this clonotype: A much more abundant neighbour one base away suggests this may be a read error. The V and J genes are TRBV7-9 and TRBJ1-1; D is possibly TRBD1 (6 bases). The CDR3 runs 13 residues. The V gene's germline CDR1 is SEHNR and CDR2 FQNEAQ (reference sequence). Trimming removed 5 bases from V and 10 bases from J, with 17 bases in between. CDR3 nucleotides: TGTGCCAGCAGCCAGGCGGGGGGACAAGGAGCTTTCTTT. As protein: CASSQAGGQGAFF.

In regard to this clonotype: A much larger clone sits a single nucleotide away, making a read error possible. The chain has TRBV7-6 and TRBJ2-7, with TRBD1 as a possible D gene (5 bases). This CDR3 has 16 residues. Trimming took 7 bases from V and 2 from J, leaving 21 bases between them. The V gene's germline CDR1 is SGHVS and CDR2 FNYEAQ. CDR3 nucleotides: TGTGCCAGCACCTTCGGAGAATGGGGCAGACCCTACGAGCAGTACTTC. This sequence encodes CASTFGEWGRPYEQYF.

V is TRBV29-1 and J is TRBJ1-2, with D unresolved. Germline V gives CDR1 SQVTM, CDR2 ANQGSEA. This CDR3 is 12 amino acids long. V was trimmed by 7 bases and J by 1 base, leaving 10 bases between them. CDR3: CSGDLSNYGYTF. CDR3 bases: TGCAGCGGAGACTTGAGTAACTATGGCTACACCTTC.

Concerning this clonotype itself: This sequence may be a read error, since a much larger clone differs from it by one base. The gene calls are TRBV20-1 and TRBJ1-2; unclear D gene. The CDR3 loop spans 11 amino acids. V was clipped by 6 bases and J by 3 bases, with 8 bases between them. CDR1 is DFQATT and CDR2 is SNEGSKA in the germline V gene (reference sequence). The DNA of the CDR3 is TGCAGTGCCATTGACGACTATGGCTACACCTTC. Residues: CSAIDDYGYTF.

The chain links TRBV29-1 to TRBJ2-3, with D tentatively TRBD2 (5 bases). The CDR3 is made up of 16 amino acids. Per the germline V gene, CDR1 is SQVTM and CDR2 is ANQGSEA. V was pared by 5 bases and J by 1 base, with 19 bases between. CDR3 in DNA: TGCAGCGTTCCCGCAGGAGGCGGATCGGGCACAGATACGCAGTATTTT. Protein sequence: CSVPAGGGSGTDTQYF.

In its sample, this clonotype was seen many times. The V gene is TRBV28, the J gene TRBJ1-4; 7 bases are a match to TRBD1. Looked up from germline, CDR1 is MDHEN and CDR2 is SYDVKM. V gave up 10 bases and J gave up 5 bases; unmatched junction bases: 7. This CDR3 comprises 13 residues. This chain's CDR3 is CATRDSINEKLFF. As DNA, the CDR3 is TGTGCCACGCGGGACAGCATCAATGAAAAACTGTTTTTT.

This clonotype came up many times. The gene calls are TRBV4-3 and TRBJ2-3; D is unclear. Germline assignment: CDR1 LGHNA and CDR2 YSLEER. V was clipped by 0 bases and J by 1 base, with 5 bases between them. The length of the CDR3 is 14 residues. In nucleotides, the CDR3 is TGCGCCAGCAGCCAAGATGGCGGCACAGATACGCAGTATTTT. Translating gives CASSQDGGTDTQYF.

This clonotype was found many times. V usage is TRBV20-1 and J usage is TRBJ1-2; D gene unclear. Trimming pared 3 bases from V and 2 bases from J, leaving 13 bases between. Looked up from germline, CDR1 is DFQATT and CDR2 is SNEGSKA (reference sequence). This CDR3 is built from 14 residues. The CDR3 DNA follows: TGCAGTGCTAGCCCTCCCCTGGGAAACTATGGCTACACCTTC. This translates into CSASPPLGNYGYTF.

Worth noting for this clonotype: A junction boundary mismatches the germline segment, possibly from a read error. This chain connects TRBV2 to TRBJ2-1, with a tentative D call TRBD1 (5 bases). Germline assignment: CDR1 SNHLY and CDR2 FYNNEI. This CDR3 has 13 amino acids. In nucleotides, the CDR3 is TGTGCCGGCAGCACCCAGGGATACAATGAGCAGTCCTTC. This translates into CAGSTQGYNEQSF.

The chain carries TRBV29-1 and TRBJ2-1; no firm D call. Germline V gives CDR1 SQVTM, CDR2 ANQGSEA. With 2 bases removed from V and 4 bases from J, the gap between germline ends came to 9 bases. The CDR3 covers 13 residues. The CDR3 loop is CSVEPRSYNEQFF. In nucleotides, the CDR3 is TGCAGCGTTGAACCCCGGAGTTACAATGAGCAGTTCTTC.

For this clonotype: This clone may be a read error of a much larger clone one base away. CDR3 amino acids: CASSIDWDGNTQYF. Here the CDR3 DNA reads TGTGCCAGTAGTATAGATTGGGATGGAAACACGCAGTATTTT. The chain is built from TRBV19 and TRBJ2-3; D call uncertain. The CDR3 runs to 14 residues. Germline CDR1 is LNHDA and CDR2 is SQIVND (reference sequence). Trimming removed 0 bases from V and 9 bases from J, with 13 bases in between.

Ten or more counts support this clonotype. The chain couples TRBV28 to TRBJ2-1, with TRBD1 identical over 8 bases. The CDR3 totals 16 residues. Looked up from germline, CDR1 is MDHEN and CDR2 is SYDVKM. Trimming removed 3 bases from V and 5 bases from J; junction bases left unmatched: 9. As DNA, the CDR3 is TGTGCCAGCAGTTTGGCGGGCCAGGGGGCCAACAATGAGCAGTTCTTC. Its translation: CASSLAGQGANNEQFF.

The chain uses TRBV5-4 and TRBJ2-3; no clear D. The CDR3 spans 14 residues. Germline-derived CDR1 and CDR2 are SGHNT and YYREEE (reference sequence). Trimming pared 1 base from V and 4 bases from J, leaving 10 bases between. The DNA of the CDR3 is TGTGCCAGCAGCTTGAAACCGTCTGCAGATACGCAGTATTTT. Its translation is CASSLKPSADTQYF. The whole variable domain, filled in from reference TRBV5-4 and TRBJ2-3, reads ETGVTQSPTHLIKTRGQQVTLRCSSQSGHNTVSWYQQALGQGPQFIFQYYREEENGRGNFPPRFSGLQFPNYSSELNVNALELDDSALYLCASSLKPSADTQYFGPGTRLTVL.

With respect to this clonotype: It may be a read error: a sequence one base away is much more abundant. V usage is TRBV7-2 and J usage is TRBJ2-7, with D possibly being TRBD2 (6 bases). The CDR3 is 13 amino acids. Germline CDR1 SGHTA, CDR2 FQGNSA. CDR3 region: CASSPAGSLEQCF. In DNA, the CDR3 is TGTGCCAGCAGCCCGGCGGGGTCCCTCGAGCAGTGCTTC.

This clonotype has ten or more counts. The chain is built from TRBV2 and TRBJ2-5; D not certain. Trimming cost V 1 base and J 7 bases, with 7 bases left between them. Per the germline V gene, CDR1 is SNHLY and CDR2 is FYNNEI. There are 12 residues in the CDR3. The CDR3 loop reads CASSEGGRTQYF. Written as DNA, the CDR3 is TGTGCCAGCAGTGAAGGGGGTCGGACCCAGTACTTC.

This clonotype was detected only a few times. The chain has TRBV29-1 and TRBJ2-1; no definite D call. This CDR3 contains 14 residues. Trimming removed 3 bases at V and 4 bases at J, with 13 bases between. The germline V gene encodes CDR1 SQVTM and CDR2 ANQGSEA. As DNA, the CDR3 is TGCAGCGTTGAGGCCCGCGGTTCATACAATGAGCAGTTCTTC. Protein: CSVEARGSYNEQFF.

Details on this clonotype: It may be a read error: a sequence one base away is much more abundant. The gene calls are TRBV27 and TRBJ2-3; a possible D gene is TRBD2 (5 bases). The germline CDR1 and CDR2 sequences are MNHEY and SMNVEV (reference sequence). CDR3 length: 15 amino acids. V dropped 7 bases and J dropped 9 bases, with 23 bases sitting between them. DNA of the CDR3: TGTGCCAGCACTTTCGACCGGACTGGCAACCACACGCAGTATTTT. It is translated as CASTFDRTGNHTQYF.

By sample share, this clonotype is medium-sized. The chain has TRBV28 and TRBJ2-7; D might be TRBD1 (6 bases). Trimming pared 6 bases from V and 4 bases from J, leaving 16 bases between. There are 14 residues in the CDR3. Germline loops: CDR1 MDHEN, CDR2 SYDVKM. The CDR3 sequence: CASSPGGRGYEQYF. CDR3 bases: TGTGCCAGCAGCCCCGGTGGCAGGGGATACGAGCAGTACTTC.